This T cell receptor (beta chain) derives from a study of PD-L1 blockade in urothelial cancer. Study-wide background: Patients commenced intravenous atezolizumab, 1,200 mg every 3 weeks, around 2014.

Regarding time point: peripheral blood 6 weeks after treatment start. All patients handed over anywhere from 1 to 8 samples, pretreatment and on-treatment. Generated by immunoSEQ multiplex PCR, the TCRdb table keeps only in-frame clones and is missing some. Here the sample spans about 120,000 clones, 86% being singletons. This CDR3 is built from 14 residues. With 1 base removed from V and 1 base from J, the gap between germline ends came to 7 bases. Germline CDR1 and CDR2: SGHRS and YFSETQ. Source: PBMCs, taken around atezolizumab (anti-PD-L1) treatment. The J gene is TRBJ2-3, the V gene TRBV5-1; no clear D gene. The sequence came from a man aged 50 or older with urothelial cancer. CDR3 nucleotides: TGCGCCAGCAGCTTGTCGCCGGGCACAGATACGCAGTATTTT. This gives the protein CASSLSPGTDTQYF.